These 21 T cell receptor beta chains share one sample of origin, sequenced in a study of tumor-infiltrating lymphocytes in primary liver carcinoma. The authors made TCR beta cDNA from around 500 ng total RNA with a constant-region primer. Construction of TCR beta libraries relied on three successive nested multiplex PCR rounds employing slightly modified ARM-PCR. Two initial PCR rounds of ten to eleven cycles each paired TRBV1-TRBV30 forward primers with a C-beta reverse primer. MiXCR was run by TCRdb on the multiplex PCR reads, yielding one entry per CDR3 protein. The sample lists about 180,000 distinct CDR3 sequences; around 60% were seen once. The study extracted blood RNA from unsorted whole blood and also extracted germline DNA. The sequenced sample was peripheral blood. The source is a middle-aged man with primary liver carcinoma and hepatitis B virus infection.

Points on this clonotype: This may be a read error: a much more frequent sequence differs by one nucleotide. The genes are TRBV6-5 and TRBJ2-1; 8 bases map to TRBD2. CDR1 MNHEY and CDR2 SVGAGI come from the germline V gene. This CDR3 has 14 amino acids. The trim removed 2 bases at V and 10 bases at J, leaving 7 bases unmatched. CDR3 in DNA: TGTGCCAGCAGTTACACCAGGACTAGCAGGGAGCAGTTCTTC. Residues: CASSYTRTSREQFF.

This sequence joins TRBV29-1 and TRBJ1-1; 8 bases fit TRBD1. V shed 7 bases, J shed 4 bases, and the junction held 8 bases outside the gene matches. Looked up from germline, CDR1 is SQVTM and CDR2 is ANQGSEA. CDR3 length: 13 residues. CDR3 region: CSGLGQGGTEAFF. The CDR3 DNA is TGCAGCGGCCTTGGACAGGGAGGCACTGAAGCTTTCTTT.

The chain joins TRBV6-5 to TRBJ2-3, with 7 bases lining up with TRBD2. The CDR3 has 16 residues. In germline, CDR1 is MNHEY, CDR2 SVGAGI. V lost 0 bases and J lost 4; bases outside the gene matches: 7. The CDR3 nucleotides read TGTGCCAGCAGTTACTCTGGGGCGGGAGAGGCAGATACGCAGTATTTT. This encodes CASSYSGAGEADTQYF.

The chain carries TRBV11-2 and TRBJ2-3; TRBD1 might be the D (5 bases). The CDR3 is 14 residues long. Trimming cost V 5 bases and J 2 bases, with 11 bases left between them. Germline-derived CDR1 and CDR2 are SGHAT and FQNNGV. As DNA, the CDR3 is TGTGCCAGCAGCCTCGGACAAATCACAGATACGCAGTATTTT. Protein sequence: CASSLGQITDTQYF.

Comments on this clonotype: One end of the junction is discordant with germline, which a read error may explain. CDR3 bases: TGTGCCGGCAGTACGATACAGGGAACGGATGGCTACACCTTC. This translates into CAGSTIQGTDGYTF. This chain uses TRBV28 with TRBJ1-2, with D possibly being TRBD1 (6 bases). The CDR3 is 14 residues long. CDR1 MDHEN and CDR2 SYDVKM come from the germline V gene.

This clonotype was found many times. V and J are TRBV11-2 and TRBJ1-2; possibly TRBD1 for D (6 bases). V was clipped by 5 bases and J by 8 bases, with 18 bases between them. Germline V gene sequence: CDR1 SGHAT, CDR2 FQNNGV. CDR3 length: 14 amino acids. As DNA, the CDR3 is TGTGCCAGCAGCCCCAATCTTCAGGGGCAAGGCTACACCTTC. Translating gives CASSPNLQGQGYTF.

With respect to this clonotype: Given a much more abundant clone one base away, this may be a read error. The CDR3 is CASSSWTGNEQYF. CDR3 DNA: TGTGCCAGCAGCTCCTGGACAGGGAACGAGCAGTACTTC. The chain recombines TRBV11-2 with TRBJ2-7, with 8 bases that match TRBD1. Trimming took 4 bases from V and 5 from J; bases not matched to a gene: 4. The germline CDR1 and CDR2 sequences are SGHAT and FQNNGV. The CDR3 has 13 amino acids.

The chain is built from TRBV10-3 and TRBJ2-7; TRBD2 might be the D (6 bases). V lost 8 bases to trimming and J lost 5 bases, with 19 bases between them. From germline, CDR1 is ENHRY and CDR2 SYGVKD. This CDR3 spans 14 amino acids. The DNA for the CDR3 is TGTGCCATCGGTTCTAGGGCATGGGGGGACGAGCAGTACTTC. It codes for CAIGSRAWGDEQYF.

The chain joins TRBV11-1 to TRBJ2-7, with TRBD1 identical over 8 bases. The V segment lost 10 bases and the J segment 6 bases; nucleotides outside the gene matches: 11. The CDR3 has 13 amino acids. CDR1 is SGHAT, CDR2 FQDESV, per germline (reference sequence). The CDR3 nucleotides read TGTGCCACCACCGACAGGGGTCAGAGCGAGCAGTACTTC. Residues: CATTDRGQSEQYF. Based on the CDR3 plus reference TRBV11-1 and TRBJ2-7, the full variable domain is EAEVAQSPRYKITEKSQAVAFWCDPISGHATLYWYRQILGQGPELLVQFQDESVVDDSQLPKDRFSAERLKGVDSTLKIQPAELGDSAMYLCATTDRGQSEQYFGPGTRLTVT.

A word on this clonotype: Relative to the germline gene, one junction end is altered; a read error may explain this. V is TRBV7-9 and J is TRBJ2-2; the D gene is possibly TRBD2 (5 bases). CDR3 size: 15 residues. Germline CDR1 reads SEHNR; CDR2 reads FQNEAQ (reference sequence). The chain's CDR3 is CASSLPVANTGELLF. CDR3 DNA: TGTGCCAGCAGCTTACCAGTCGCGAACACCGGGGAGCTGTTGTTT.

The chain employs TRBV5-6 and TRBJ1-1; possible D gene TRBD1, 5 bases. CDR3 length equals 15 residues. CDR1 is SGHDT and CDR2 is YYEEEE in the germline V gene. Trimming pared 4 bases from V and 5 bases from J, leaving 18 bases between. The CDR3 DNA is TGTGCCAGCAGCCCATTCGGAGGGGTTGGGACTGAAGCTTTCTTT. Translation gives CASSPFGGVGTEAFF. Full variable domain (remainder filled in from reference TRBV5-6 and TRBJ1-1): DAGVTQSPTHLIKTRGQQVTLRCSPKSGHDTVSWYQQALGQGPQFIFQYYEEEERQRGNFPDRFSGHQFPNYSSELNVNALLLGDSALYLCASSPFGGVGTEAFFGQGTRLTVV.

The chain recombines TRBV6-5 with TRBJ2-7; D gene uncertain. Deletions cut 2 bases from V and 0 bases from J, with 23 bases between. Germline lookup yields CDR1 MNHEY and CDR2 SVGAGI. CDR3 length: 19 amino acids. DNA for the CDR3: TGTGCCAGCAGTTACGCCAGTCTCCCGGGTGACGGAAGCTCCTACGAGCAGTACTTC. Its translation is CASSYASLPGDGSSYEQYF.

Notes on this clonotype: A clone one base away is much larger, so this may be a read error. The CDR3 region is CASSLVSPLQRMGVAEAFF. The CDR3 DNA is TGTGCCAGCAGCTTAGTCAGCCCCTTACAAAGGATGGGAGTCGCTGAAGCTTTCTTT. This chain joins TRBV11-2 and TRBJ1-1; D is undetermined. This CDR3 spans 19 amino acids. Germline CDR1 is SGHAT and CDR2 is FQNNGV. Deletions cut 1 base from V and 6 bases from J, with 27 bases between.

V and J are TRBV10-2 and TRBJ1-4, with D unclear. The CDR3 contains 14 residues. Trimming cost V 3 bases and J 8 bases, with 13 bases left between them. Germline CDR1 WSHSY, CDR2 SAAADI. The CDR3 protein is CASSERGPTEKLFF. The DNA for the CDR3 is TGCGCCAGCAGTGAAAGAGGGCCTACAGAAAAACTGTTTTTT.

The rearrangement uses TRBV6-1 and TRBJ2-2, with TRBD1 matching over 7 bases. The germline gives CDR1 MNHNS, CDR2 SASEGT. The CDR3 covers 16 residues. J lost 3 bases, V lost 2 bases, and 6 bases had no gene match. CDR3 bases: TGTGCCAGCAGTGAATATGGACAGGCGGACACCGGGGAGCTGTTTTTT. Amino acids: CASSEYGQADTGELFF.

The chain is built from TRBV6-5 and TRBJ2-5; 13 nucleotides agree with TRBD2. The ends lost 3 bases at V and 0 bases at J; junction bases unmatched: 1. This CDR3 has 16 residues. Germline V gene sequence: CDR1 MNHEY, CDR2 SVGAGI. The CDR3 region has the DNA TGTGCCAGCAGTTATGGGACTAGCGGGAACCAAGAGACCCAGTACTTC. It codes for CASSYGTSGNQETQYF.

This clonotype was found many times. The chain has TRBV29-1 and TRBJ2-5; 7 nucleotides align to TRBD2. The V segment lost 5 bases and the J segment 4 bases; nucleotides outside the gene matches: 16. Germline values: CDR1 SQVTM, CDR2 ANQGSEA. There are 16 residues in the CDR3. This chain's CDR3 is CSVNGMASGEGETQYF. The CDR3 nucleotides are TGCAGCGTTAATGGGATGGCGAGCGGGGAGGGAGAGACCCAGTACTTC.

Notes on this clonotype: Relative to the germline gene, one junction end is altered; a read error may explain this. The V and J genes are TRBV11-2 and TRBJ2-5, with TRBD1 as a possible D gene (6 bases). There are 17 residues in the CDR3. Germline V gene data show CDR1 as SGHAT and CDR2 as FQNNGV. The CDR3 nucleotides are TGTGCCAGTAGCCTGGGGGCGGCAGGGCATATCGGAGAGGCCCAGTACTTC. It yields the protein CASSLGAAGHIGEAQYF.

As concerns this clonotype: This may be a read error: a much more frequent sequence differs by one nucleotide. This chain joins TRBV29-1 and TRBJ2-3; tentatively, D is TRBD2 (5 bases). The CDR3 extends over 13 amino acids. Germline CDR1 and CDR2: SQVTM and ANQGSEA. The CDR3 DNA follows: TGCAGCGTTGCTCCCTCTAGCACAAATACGCAGTATTTT. Translating it yields CSVAPSSTNTQYF.

Points on this clonotype: The junction departs from the called germline gene at one end, perhaps through a read error. The chain joins TRBV6-1 to TRBJ2-1, with a tentative D call TRBD1 (5 bases). The CDR3 has 12 amino acids. The germline CDR1 and CDR2 sequences are MNHNS and SASEGT. The CDR3 is CARSLQGTEQFF. CDR3 in DNA: TGTGCCCGCAGCCTTCAGGGAACTGAGCAGTTCTTC.

This chain connects TRBV4-2 to TRBJ1-6, with 9 bases aligning to TRBD1. CDR1 is LGHNA, CDR2 YNFKEQ, per germline. J was trimmed by 4 bases and V by 5 bases; bases with no gene match: 15. This CDR3 has 19 amino acids. CDR3 bases: TGTGCCAGCAGCGCCCGACAGGGGGAGACCAGCGCATATAATTCACCCCTCCACTTT. It yields the protein CASSARQGETSAYNSPLHF.